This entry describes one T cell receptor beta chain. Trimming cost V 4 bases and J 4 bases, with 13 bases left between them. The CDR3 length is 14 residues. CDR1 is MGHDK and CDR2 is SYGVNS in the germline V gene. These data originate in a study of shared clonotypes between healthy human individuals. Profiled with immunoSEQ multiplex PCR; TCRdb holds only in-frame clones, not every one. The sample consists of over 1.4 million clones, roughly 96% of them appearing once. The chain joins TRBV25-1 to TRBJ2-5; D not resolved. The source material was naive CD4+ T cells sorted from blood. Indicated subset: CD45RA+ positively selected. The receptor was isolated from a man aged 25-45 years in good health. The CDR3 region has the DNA TGTGCCAGCAGTGCCCCAGGTCCAGCAGAGACCCAGTACTTC. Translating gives CASSAPGPAETQYF.